This entry features one T cell receptor beta chain sequence. Antigen specificity is unknown. TCR cDNA, made by 5'RACE template switching, carried an added universal primer site and UMIs. TCRdb called the 5' RACE reads again in MiXCR, with one record for every CDR3 protein. The sample holds 180,000 or so distinct CDR3 sequences; 9.5% to 11% are singletons and the top ten take 36%. These data originate in a study of T cells after yellow fever vaccination. Germline assignment: CDR1 SGHRS and CDR2 YFSETQ. Trimming took 0 bases from V and 8 from J, leaving 11 bases between them. The CDR3 sequence is 13 residues long. General study results and limits: Repertoires obtained by FACS sorting could include abundant clonotypes that entered as contaminants from the bulk population. Most clones from primary vaccination were detected again post-booster (approximately 97% CD4, about 88% CD8).

This clonotype was sampled from a man aged 18 to 29 who received the YFV17D yellow fever vaccine. The specimen was CD8+ T cells sorted from PBMCs, collected 15 days after the yellow fever booster vaccination. The chain combines TRBV5-1 with TRBJ1-2; D possibly corresponds to TRBD1 (5 bases). This CDR3 is CASSLGGLQGYTF. CDR3 coding DNA: TGCGCCAGCAGCTTGGGGGGACTTCAAGGCTACACCTTC.